The sequence of this TCR beta chain was determined in a study of radiotherapy plus CTLA-4 blockade in lung cancer. Looking at the study overall: Objective response was observed in roughly 17% of patients, and disease control in roughly 33%.

Overall study results and limits: Early blood T cell clone dynamics reportedly forecast response best, with interferon-beta.

Here immunoSEQ multiplex PCR was the method, and the copy in TCRdb shows in-frame clones only, minus some. This sample has tens of thousands of clones, with roughly 80% found just once. Chemo-refractory metastatic non-small-cell lung cancer patients were treated with focal radiation plus CTLA-4 blockade with ipilimumab. Concerning this clone: Its antigen is currently unknown.

The sequencing used peripheral blood, collected from a patient treated with radiotherapy plus ipilimumab. The clonotype originates from a human donor with non-small cell lung cancer who had a partial response to radiotherapy plus ipilimumab.

The CDR3 nucleotides read TGTGCCAGTAGTATGGTCCCCAAGCTAGACTCCTACAATGAGCAGTTCTTC. This gives the protein CASSMVPKLDSYNEQFF. The chain couples TRBV19 to TRBJ2-1; the D is unclear. Germline V gene sequence: CDR1 LNHDA, CDR2 SQIVND (reference sequence). The CDR3 loop spans 17 amino acids. V lost 3 bases and J 0 bases, leaving 15 bases between the germline ends.